This T cell receptor (beta chain) was observed in a study of blood T cell repertoires in COVID-19. V shed 4 bases and J shed 2 bases, with 15 bases lying between them. The CDR3 spans 14 residues. Germline V gene sequence: CDR1 SQVTM, CDR2 ANQGSEA. Profiling relied on immunoSEQ multiplex PCR, and the TCRdb table lists in-frame clones only, not all of them. This table holds over 50,000 clones, around four fifths found once. The V gene is TRBV29-1, the J gene TRBJ2-7, with a weak D call TRBD1 (5 bases). This clonotype was obtained from a man aged 45-65 years with acute or convalescent COVID-19. The sequenced material came from peripheral blood. CDR3 nucleotide sequence: TGCAGCGTTGTTCTCCAGGGCCTACCCTACGAGCAGTACTTC. It codes for CSVVLQGLPYEQYF.